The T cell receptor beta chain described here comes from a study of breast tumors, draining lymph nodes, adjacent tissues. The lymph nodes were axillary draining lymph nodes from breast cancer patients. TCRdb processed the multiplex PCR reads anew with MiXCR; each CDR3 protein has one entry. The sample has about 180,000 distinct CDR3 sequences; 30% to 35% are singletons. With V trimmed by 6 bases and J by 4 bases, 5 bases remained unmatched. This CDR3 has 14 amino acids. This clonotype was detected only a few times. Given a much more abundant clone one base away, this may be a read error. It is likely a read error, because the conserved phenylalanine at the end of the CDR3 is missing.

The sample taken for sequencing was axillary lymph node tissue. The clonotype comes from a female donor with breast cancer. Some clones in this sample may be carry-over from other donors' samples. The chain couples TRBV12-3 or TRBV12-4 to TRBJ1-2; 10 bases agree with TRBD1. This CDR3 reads CASRRDRGAYGYTL. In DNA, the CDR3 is TGTGCCAGCAGGCGGGACAGGGGTGCCTATGGCTACACCCTC.